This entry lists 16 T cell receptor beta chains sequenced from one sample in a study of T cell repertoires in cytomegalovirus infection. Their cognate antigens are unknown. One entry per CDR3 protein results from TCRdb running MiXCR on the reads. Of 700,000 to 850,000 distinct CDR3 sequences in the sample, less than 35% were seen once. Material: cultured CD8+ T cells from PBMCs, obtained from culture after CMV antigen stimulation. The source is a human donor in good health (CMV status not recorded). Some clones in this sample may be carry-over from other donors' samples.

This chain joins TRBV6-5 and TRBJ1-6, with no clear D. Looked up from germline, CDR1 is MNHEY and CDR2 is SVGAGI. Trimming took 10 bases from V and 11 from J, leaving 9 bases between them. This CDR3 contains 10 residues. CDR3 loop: CATQFPPLHF. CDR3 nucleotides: TGTGCCACCCAGTTTCCACCCCTCCACTTT.

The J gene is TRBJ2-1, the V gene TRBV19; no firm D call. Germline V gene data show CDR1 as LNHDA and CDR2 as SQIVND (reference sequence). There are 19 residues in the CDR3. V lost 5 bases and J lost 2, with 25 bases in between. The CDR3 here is CASSPRRLYPTTTYNEQFF. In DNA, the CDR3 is TGTGCCAGTAGTCCCCGCCGCCTCTATCCCACTACCACCTACAATGAGCAGTTCTTC. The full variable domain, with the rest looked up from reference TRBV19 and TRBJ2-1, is DGGITQSPKYLFRKEGQNVTLSCEQNLNHDAMYWYRQDPGQGLRLIYYSQIVNDFQKGDIAEGYSVSREKKESFPLTVTSAQKNPTAFYLCASSPRRLYPTTTYNEQFFGPGTRLTVL.

The CDR3, as DNA: TGTGCCAGCAGCTTAACTGAGAATGAGCAGTTCTTC. It yields the protein CASSLTENEQFF. This chain connects TRBV7-8 to TRBJ2-1; the D is unclear. The CDR3 contains 12 residues. The germline V gene has CDR1 SGHVS and CDR2 FQNEAQ. Trimming cost V 2 bases and J 7 bases, with 6 bases left between them.

CDR3 sequence (DNA): TGTGCCAGCAGTGAAGGGGTCACAGATACGCAGTATTTT. It translates to CASSEGVTDTQYF. V is TRBV6-1 and J is TRBJ2-3; D unclear. Trimming took 1 base from V and 2 from J, leaving 4 bases between them. Germline-derived CDR1 and CDR2 are MNHNS and SASEGT. The CDR3 is 13 amino acids.

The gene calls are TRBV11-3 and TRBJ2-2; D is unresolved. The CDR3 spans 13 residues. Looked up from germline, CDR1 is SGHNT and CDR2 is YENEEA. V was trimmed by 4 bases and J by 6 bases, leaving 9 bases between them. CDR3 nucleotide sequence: TGTGCCAGCAGCTCTTATGTGTCCGGGGAGCTGTTTTTT. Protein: CASSSYVSGELFF.

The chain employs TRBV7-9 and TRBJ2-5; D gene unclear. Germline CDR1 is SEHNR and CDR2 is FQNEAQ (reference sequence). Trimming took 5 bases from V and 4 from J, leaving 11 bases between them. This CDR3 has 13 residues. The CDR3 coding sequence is TGTGCCAGCAGCCTTACGACGGCAGAGACCCAGTACTTC. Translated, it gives CASSLTTAETQYF. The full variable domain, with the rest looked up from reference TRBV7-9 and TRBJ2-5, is DTGVSQNPRHKITKRGQNVTFRCDPISEHNRLYWYRQTLGQGPEFLTYFQNEAQLEKSRLLSDRFSAERPKGSFSTLEIQRTEQGDSAMYLCASSLTTAETQYFGPGTRLLVL.

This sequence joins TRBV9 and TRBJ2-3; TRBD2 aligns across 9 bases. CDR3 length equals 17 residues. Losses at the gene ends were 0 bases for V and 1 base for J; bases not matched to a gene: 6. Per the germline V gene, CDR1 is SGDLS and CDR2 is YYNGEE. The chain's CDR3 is CASSVGAGGPGTDTQYF. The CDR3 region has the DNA TGTGCCAGCAGCGTAGGGGCGGGGGGGCCGGGCACAGATACGCAGTATTTT.

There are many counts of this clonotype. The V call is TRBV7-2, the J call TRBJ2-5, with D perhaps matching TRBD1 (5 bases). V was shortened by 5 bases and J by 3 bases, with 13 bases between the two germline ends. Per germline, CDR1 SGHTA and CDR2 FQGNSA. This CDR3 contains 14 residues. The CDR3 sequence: CASSLYLREETQYF. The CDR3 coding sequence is TGTGCCAGCAGCCTCTACCTCAGGGAAGAGACCCAGTACTTC.

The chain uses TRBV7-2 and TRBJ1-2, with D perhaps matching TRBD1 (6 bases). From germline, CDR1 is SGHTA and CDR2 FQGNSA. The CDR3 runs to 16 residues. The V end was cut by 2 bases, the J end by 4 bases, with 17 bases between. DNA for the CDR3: TGTGCCAGCAGCTTACTGCATAGGGGGTTCGGCTATGGCTACACCTTC. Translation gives CASSLLHRGFGYGYTF.

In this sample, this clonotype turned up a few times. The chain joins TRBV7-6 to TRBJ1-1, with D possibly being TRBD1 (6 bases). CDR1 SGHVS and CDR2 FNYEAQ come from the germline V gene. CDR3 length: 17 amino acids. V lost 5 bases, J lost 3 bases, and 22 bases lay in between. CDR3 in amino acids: CASSPRPRQAAYTEAFF. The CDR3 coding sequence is TGTGCCAGCAGCCCTCGACCAAGACAGGCAGCGTACACTGAAGCTTTCTTT.

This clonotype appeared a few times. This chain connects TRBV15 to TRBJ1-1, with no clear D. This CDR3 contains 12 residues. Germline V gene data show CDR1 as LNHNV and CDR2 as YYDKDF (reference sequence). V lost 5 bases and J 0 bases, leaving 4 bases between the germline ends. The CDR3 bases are TGTGCCACCAGCCTGATGAACACTGAAGCTTTCTTT. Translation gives CATSLMNTEAFF.

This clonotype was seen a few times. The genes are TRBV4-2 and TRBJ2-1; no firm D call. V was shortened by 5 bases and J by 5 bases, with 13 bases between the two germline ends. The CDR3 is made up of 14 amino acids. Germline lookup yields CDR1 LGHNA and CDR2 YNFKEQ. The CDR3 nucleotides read TGTGCCAGCAGCGCTGAGTACAGCCACAATGAGCAGTTCTTC. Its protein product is CASSAEYSHNEQFF.

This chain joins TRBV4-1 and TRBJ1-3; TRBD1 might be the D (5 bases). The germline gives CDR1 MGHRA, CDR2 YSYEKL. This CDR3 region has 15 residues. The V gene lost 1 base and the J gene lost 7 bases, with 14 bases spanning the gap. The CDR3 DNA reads TGCGCCAGCAGCCAAGTCCGGGACGGAGGGAACACCATATATTTT. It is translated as CASSQVRDGGNTIYF.

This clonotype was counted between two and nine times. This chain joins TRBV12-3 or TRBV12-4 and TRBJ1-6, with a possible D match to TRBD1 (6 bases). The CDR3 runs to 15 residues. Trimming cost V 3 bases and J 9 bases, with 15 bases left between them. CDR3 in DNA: TGTGCCAGCAGTTTTCGGTTGACAGGCACTTCACCCCTCCACTTT. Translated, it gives CASSFRLTGTSPLHF.

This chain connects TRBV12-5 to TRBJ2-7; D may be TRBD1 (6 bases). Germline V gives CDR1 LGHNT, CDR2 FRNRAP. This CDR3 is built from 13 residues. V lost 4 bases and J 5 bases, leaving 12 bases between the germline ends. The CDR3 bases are TGTGCTAGTGGTTACCACAGGGTAGACGAGCAGTACTTC. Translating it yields CASGYHRVDEQYF. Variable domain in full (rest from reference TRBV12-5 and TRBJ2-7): DARVTQTPRHKVTEMGQEVTMRCQPILGHNTVFWYRQTMMQGLELLAYFRNRAPLDDSGMPKDRFSAEMPDATLATLKIQPSEPRDSAVYFCASGYHRVDEQYFGPGTRLTVT.

In DNA form, the CDR3 reads TGTGCCAGTAGAGTGGGCTATAGCAATCAGCCCCAGCATTTT. It specifies CASRVGYSNQPQHF. The J gene is TRBJ1-5, the V gene TRBV19, with D unresolved. The CDR3 totals 14 residues. From germline, CDR1 is LNHDA and CDR2 SQIVND (reference sequence). Trimming pared 6 bases from V and 0 bases from J, leaving 9 bases between.